This T cell receptor (beta chain) was documented in a study of monozygotic twins with inflammatory bowel disease. To note about this clonotype: The antigen is undetermined.

The germline CDR1 and CDR2 sequences are MNHNS and SASEGT. The CDR3 totals 15 residues. Study-level points and caveats: Inverse Simpson values showed less TCRbeta diversity in IBD patients than in their healthy co-twins.

Samples each yielded cDNA through eight separate reactions. For both chains, the TCRalpha and TCRbeta cDNA went through two nested PCRs of approximately 16 and 10 cycles. TCRdb reanalyzed the 5' RACE reads, giving one entry per CDR3 protein sequence and no DNA. This sample's table has some 170,000 distinct CDR3 sequences. The chain links TRBV6-1 to TRBJ2-7; lacking DNA, the TRBD2 call made by TCRdb goes unchecked. The sample taken for sequencing was blood. The clonotype originates from a human donor with ulcerative colitis or Crohn's disease, or a healthy co-twin of an affected twin (not recorded which). This CDR3 is CASRSTGTASYEQYF.